This paragraph reports one TCR beta chain. These data belong to a study of identical twins. The CDR3 is made up of 14 amino acids. V lost 4 bases and J 1 base, leaving 10 bases between the germline ends. Germline-derived CDR1 and CDR2 are SGHRS and YFSETQ. TCRdb fed the 5' RACE reads into MiXCR, producing one record per CDR3 protein. The sample consists of roughly 770,000 distinct CDR3 sequences, 15% to 20% of them appearing once. The sample was also reused in another study, on T cells expressing NK-cell markers.

J is TRBJ2-3 and V is TRBV5-1, with unresolved D. The sample comprised PBMCs. This clonotype was obtained from a woman younger than 30 in good health. CDR3 in DNA: TGCGCCAGCAGCCGCGGAGCTGGCACAGATACGCAGTATTTT. It specifies CASSRGAGTDTQYF.